The present TCR beta chain was sequenced within a study of cytomegalovirus exposure and HLA in healthy donors (dated by TCRdb to the late 2010s). For context, the study as a whole: In an earlier analysis of roughly 500 of the donors, around 300 Gb of sequence data and 90 million to 120 million unique TCR beta sequences from roughly 190 million T cells were reported. The study used immunosequencing to profile the T cell repertoires of 666 subjects and linked those repertoires to cytomegalovirus serostatus. A later analysis re-analyzed previously published TCR beta repertoires from roughly 690 donors and added high-resolution HLA genotyping to study TCR occurrence patterns. An early release that covered roughly 600 HLA-typed donors contained approximately 300 gigabases of sequencing data and some 87 million unique TCR sequences. To predict cytomegalovirus infection status, the study combined high-throughput TCR immunosequencing, statistical association of individual TCRs with disease status, and machine learning. A later genetic analysis took genome-wide SNP genotypes for about three fifths of the 666 donors and used that subset as a discovery cohort. Because of strong linkage in the cohort, five DR-DQ haplotypes were treated as single units for association and clustering. The number of donors typed differed by locus, with roughly 620-640 for A, B, C, DRB1 and DQB1, about 500 for DQA1, over 600 for DPA1, and approximately 470 for DPB1. Both class I and class II loci were covered by HLA typing, at four-digit resolution. The study aimed to test whether signatures of past pathogen exposure could be identified by cataloging public T cell receptors. Rather than using new phenotypic data, the later analysis identified candidate immune exposures from TCR beta sequences and from how often those sequences occurred across donors. Among the roughly 390 genotyped donors, around 79% belonged to the genetic ancestry cluster associated with self-reported Caucasian donors. Every discovery cohort repertoire had been produced on one sequencing platform. Donor age, sex, ethnicity and CMV serostatus were compiled together with the repertoire data. A separate validation cohort of 100 to 150 different subjects was used in addition to the approximately 670-subject first cohort. To decide whether each TCR beta V gene segment behaved as functional or pseudogenic, an earlier analysis of 587 of the donors relied on high-throughput TCR beta sequencing. Among roughly 370 genotyped donors of the cohort, an average of roughly 240,000 unique TCR beta nucleotide sequences were sequenced per donor, roughly a sixth of them non-productive. General conclusions and limits of the study: Assigning TCR associations to individual alleles was difficult when HLA alleles, especially DR and DQ, strongly co-occurred. A cluster of highly shared sequence variants was judged likely to be a technical artifact of the sequencing pipeline. A further reported finding was that TCR beta sequences accurately predicted the HLA-A and HLA-B alleles for most subjects in the first cohort. The authors suggested that the approach could potentially be generalized to other disease states and immunological phenotypes. Most TCR sequences were observed very rarely across donors, whereas some public TCRs were present in many individuals. CMV serostatus was the only immune exposure information available for the cohort. Because counts were too low, 15 to 20 rarely observed V segments, including chromosome 9 orphons, were excluded from the earlier analysis of 587 of the donors. In an earlier analysis of some 540 of the donors, most TCR beta V segments appeared in productive rearrangements about 90% or about 30% of the time, broadly matching IMGT annotations. Presence/absence analyses assumed roughly uniform sequencing depth across donors, an assumption that may not hold. The study gave a list of over 150 TCR beta chains associated with cytomegalovirus. The 87-base-pair reads could not distinguish some IMGT-functional V segments, including TRBV6-2 and TRBV6-3, so those segments were excluded. Compared with the approximately 600-donor mean, donors in an Asian-associated ancestry cluster had fewer N-insertions in productive TCRs, according to a later genetic analysis. HLA typing was unavailable for some donors at each locus, so association tests used only the typed subset. Three of the identified cytomegalovirus-associated TCR beta chains were confirmed in vitro to be specific for cytomegalovirus antigens. In a later analysis, most CMV-associated TCR beta chains were found to appear HLA-restricted, with HLA associations seemingly driven largely by CMV exposure. Linkage disequilibrium might explain the correlated functional status among segregating V segments, but an unknown experimental factor could not be excluded. Specific HLA alleles were associated with 16,951 TCR beta sequences at a false discovery rate of 0.05 in a later analysis. In a later genetic analysis, a missense DCLRE1C variant was associated with V-gene and J-gene trimming of TCR beta chains, and the association was replicated in an independent cohort. The cohort was sequenced for TCR beta chains only, and without alpha or paired-chain data the features that could be detected were limited. Cytomegalovirus status was reported to be diagnosed by the classifier with high specificity and sensitivity in both the original and validation cohorts. In a later analysis, TCR association rates were found to vary across HLA loci, with the most associated TCRs seen for DRB1 alleles and the fewest for HLA-C alleles. In a later analysis, HLA-associated TCR beta chains were found to be more clonally expanded and to have lower generation probabilities than equally common non-associated chains. A later analysis reported that several top co-occurrence clusters appeared linked to parvovirus B19, influenza, CMV and Epstein-Barr virus.

Note on this clone: The specificity of this receptor is unknown.

Library preparation used the immunoSEQ multiplex PCR assay. For the multiplex PCR, a mixture combining 60 forward primers for TCR Vbeta segments and 13 reverse primers for TCR Jbeta segments was used. A multiplex PCR assay on genomic DNA amplified the CDR3 region of rearranged TCR beta genes. Amplified TCR beta libraries were sequenced as 87-base-pair reads on the Illumina HiSeq System. Per the source publication's procedure: A later analysis tallied around 82 million unique TCR beta chains across the 550 to 850 repertoires, and around 9.9 million of those chains were shared by two or more donors. To remove PCR and sequencing errors, raw reads were error-corrected and collapsed into unique sequences using a nearest-neighbor algorithm that merged closely related sequences. To assign V, D and J gene segments, CDR3 sequences were aligned to IMGT reference sequences. Each retained sequence needed at least a six-nucleotide match to both a V gene segment and a J gene segment. A rearrangement was called productive if the CDR3 had no stop codons and remained in frame with V and J, and every other rearrangement was called non-productive. CDR3 was defined according to IMGT convention as the region running from the second conserved V-encoded cysteine to the conserved J-encoded phenylalanine. The earlier analysis of about 590 of the donors excluded sequences that lacked an unambiguous match to a single V gene segment. In an earlier analysis of approximately 590 of the donors, V segments were called functional above 56.7% productive rearrangements and were called segregating when the between-donor standard deviation exceeded 5%. To diagnose cytomegalovirus status from the catalog of TCR beta chain sequences, a statistical classification framework was built. A later analysis assigned V and J genes by comparing TCR nucleotide sequences with IMGT/GENE-DB human TR gene sequences. The TCRdist pipeline was used in a later analysis to assign CDR3 sequences and most-parsimonious VDJ recombination scenarios. In a later analysis, every TCR beta chain was defined by the combination of its CDR3 amino acid sequence and its V-gene family, and reads without a unique V-gene family were dropped. A later analysis removed 592 highly shared, low-generation-probability nucleotide sequences to deal with suspected cross-contamination and a sequencing artifact. In a later analysis, a clonal expansion index for each public chain was calculated from normalized within-repertoire ranks of inferred template counts. Generation probabilities in a later analysis came from a VDJ recombination model fitted to out-of-frame rearrangements, and those results were checked against IGoR. A later analysis scored TCR-TCR, TCR-HLA and TCR-CMV co-occurrence with hypergeometric tests, applying a repertoire-size bias correction to TCR pairs. In a later analysis, false discovery rates were estimated by permuting HLA or CMV assignments 20 times. A later analysis grouped co-occurring TCRs with DBSCAN, adding TCRdist sequence similarity when clustering within HLA-allele-positive subsets. Repertoires with fewer than 30,000 or more than 120,000 public chains were left out of co-occurrence clustering, as were about 5 repertoires with anomalous nucleotide sharing. The table comes from immuneACCESS by way of TCRdb, which keeps in-frame sequences with V and J called. Part of the clones is missing from these tables; in studies checked, under half for an unresolved V gene and the rest for unknown reasons. The DNA gave D and trimming, while V, J and clone size come from that table. The table for this sample records 95,000 to 150,000 clones. The top ten clonotypes cover more than 1% of the sample.

Compared with germline, V lacks 2 bases and J lacks 5 bases; bases without a gene match: 6. CDR1 GTSNPN and CDR2 SVGIG were looked up in the germline V gene (reference sequence). Spanning cysteine to phenylalanine, the CDR3 consists of 15 amino acids. This entry keeps only the CDR3 DNA: 45 bases, framed from base 1. The cohort consisted of some 730 healthy bone marrow donors. At the time of sampling, every cohort member was nominally healthy, though immune exposures that went unrecorded were likely present. The donor tested CMV seronegative, placing the donor among the 352 seronegative members of the cohort. Each donor provided a peripheral blood sample, and peripheral blood mononuclear cells were used for TCR beta sequencing. Genomic DNA was extracted from the blood cell samples with the Qiagen DNeasy Blood Extraction Kit.

This TCR came from a man younger than 35 in good health and CMV-seronegative. Material: PBMCs. The rearrangement joined TRBV30 to TRBJ1-6, and TRBD1 matches 7 of the central bases. The base sequence is TGTGCCTGGAGTTTCATGGGGACAGATAATTCACCCCTCCACTTT. It specifies CAWSFMGTDNSPLHF.